The rows below give T cell receptor beta chains drawn from one sample of a study of Ad26.COV2.S vaccination and SARS-CoV-2 variants. Clones were read by immunoSEQ multiplex PCR, and TCRdb kept only the in-frame ones, dropping some. The data hold 510,000 or so clones, with around 90% observed a single time. Material: peripheral blood, obtained in a trial of Ad26.COV2.S vaccine versus placebo. The receptors stem from a person aged 18 to 59 who received the Ad26.COV2.S COVID-19 vaccine or a placebo. CDR3s include the opening cysteine and the closing phenylalanine or tryptophan. Fields, in order: D gene, J gene, clone size, V gene, CDR3 length, CDR3 DNA, CDR3 protein. The D gene is left open where the match is weak. For some rows the clone size is stated as once, few or many, or as a class when expanded; others skip it.

>.|TRBJ2-5|.|TRBV9|12
TGTGCCAGCAGCGTAGGTCAAGAGACCCAGTACTTC
CASSVGQETQYF
>TRBD2|TRBJ2-1|.|TRBV12-3/TRBV12-4|13
TGTGCCAGCAGCTACGGGAGGGAGAATGAGCAGTTCTTC
CASSYGRENEQFF
>.|TRBJ2-5|once|TRBV10-3|14
TGTGCCACGAGAATGGAGGGAGTGGAAGAGACCCAGTACTTC
CATRMEGVEETQYF
>TRBD1|TRBJ2-1|few|TRBV2|17
TGTGCCAGCAGTGATCCGCTACAGGGGGCGCGGAACAATGAGCAGTTCTTC
CASSDPLQGARNNEQFF
>.|TRBJ2-7|.|TRBV24-1|17
TGTGCCACCAGTGATTCCCGGGGGCGGAGCCTAGCGTACGAGCAGTACTTC
CATSDSRGRSLAYEQYF
>.|TRBJ1-1|.|TRBV5-5|13
TGTGCCAGCAGCACGACAGGGAACACTGAAGCTTTCTTT
CASSTTGNTEAFF
>.|TRBJ1-5|few|TRBV19|14
TGTGCCAGTAGTATTTTGGGGAGCAATCAGCCCCAGCATTTT
CASSILGSNQPQHF
>.|TRBJ1-5|.|TRBV9|14
TGTGCCAGCAGCGTCGACAGTCGGATTCAGCCCCAGCATTTT
CASSVDSRIQPQHF
>.|TRBJ2-5|.|TRBV6-1|17
TGTGCCAGCAGTGTGTGGGCGCATACAGGGTCGGAAGAGACCCAGTACTTC
CASSVWAHTGSEETQYF
>.|TRBJ1-5|.|TRBV30|14
TGTGCCTGGGCAACCACAGGGTTAGGACAGCCCCAGCATTTT
CAWATTGLGQPQHF
>TRBD2|TRBJ2-3|.|TRBV4-1|13
TGCGCCAGCAGCCAAATGCTTATAGCGGGATTGGATTTT
CASSQMLIAGLDF
>.|TRBJ1-2|.|TRBV28|13
TGTGCCAGCAGTCCCCTGGACAGCTATGGCTACACCTTC
CASSPLDSYGYTF
>TRBD1|TRBJ1-5|.|TRBV6-4|16
TGTGCCAGCAGAAGCCTCCGGGACAGGGCTGATCAGCCCCAGCATTTT
CASRSLRDRADQPQHF
>.|TRBJ1-5|.|TRBV18|15
TGTGCCAGCTCACCACCGGGCAGGAACAATCAGCCCCAGCATTTT
CASSPPGRNNQPQHF
>.|TRBJ2-7|.|TRBV20-1|13
TGCAGTGCTAGTGGATTAGCAGCATACGAGCAGTACTTC
CSASGLAAYEQYF
>.|TRBJ2-5|.|TRBV30|13
TGTGCCTGGCACCGGACCGACCTTAGCGCCCAGTACTTC
CAWHRTDLSAQYF
>TRBD1|TRBJ2-7|.|TRBV28|14
TGTGCCAGCAGTTTTCAAGGGGGCGCCTACGAGCAGTACTTC
CASSFQGGAYEQYF
>TRBD2|TRBJ2-5|.|TRBV30|15
TGTGCCTGGAGTGTTGGAGCGGGAGCAGGGGAGACCCAGTACTTC
CAWSVGAGAGETQYF
>.|TRBJ2-7|.|TRBV5-6|13
TGTGCCAGCAGCCAGGAGGGGAAGTACGAGCAGTACTTC
CASSQEGKYEQYF
>.|TRBJ1-1|few|TRBV5-1|13
TGCGCCACCTCGGAGGGGGGGAACACTGAAGCTTTCTTT
CATSEGGNTEAFF
>.|TRBJ2-1|.|TRBV28|15
TGTGCCAGCAGTGGCCCGTTGAGGGGGGTCAATGAGCAGTTCTTC
CASSGPLRGVNEQFF
>TRBD1|TRBJ2-6|.|TRBV30|17
TGTGCCTGGACCCGACAGGGTGGTCATTCTGGGGCCAACGTCCTGACTTTC
CAWTRQGGHSGANVLTF
>.|TRBJ1-1|.|TRBV7-8|13
TGTGCCAGCAGCTTACGTCGGGTCACTGAAGCTTTCTTT
CASSLRRVTEAFF
>.|TRBJ1-2|.|TRBV7-2|13
TGTGCCAGCAGCCCCCGGGGCCAGCTGGGCTACACCTTC
CASSPRGQLGYTF
>TRBD1|TRBJ1-4|.|TRBV28|16
TGTGCCAGCAGTTTATCGGGACAGGGCATTAATGAAAAACTGTTTTTT
CASSLSGQGINEKLFF
>.|TRBJ2-7|once|TRBV28|10
TGTCCGGCGCCCCTTTTCGAGCAGTACTTC
CPAPLFEQYF
>TRBD1|TRBJ1-2|.|TRBV28|16
TGTGCCAGCAGCCCCGGACAGGGCCCATCCTTCTATGGCTACACCTTC
CASSPGQGPSFYGYTF
>.|TRBJ2-7|.|TRBV4-2|15
TGTGCCAGCAGCCAAGAGGATGGCGGTTCCTACGAGCAGTACTTC
CASSQEDGGSYEQYF
>.|TRBJ2-7|.|TRBV6-6|13
TGTGCCAGCAGCCTCCCCCCCGGCTACGAGCAGTACTTC
CASSLPPGYEQYF
>.|TRBJ2-1|.|TRBV5-4|13
TGTGCCAGCACGGGGAGCTCCTACAATGAGCAGTTCTTC
CASTGSSYNEQFF
>TRBD2|TRBJ2-7|.|TRBV5-6|13
TGTGCCAGCAGTACCTGGGGGGGGTACGAGCAGTACTTC
CASSTWGGYEQYF
>.|TRBJ2-5|.|TRBV29-1|12
TGCAGCGTTGAGTCAAGTTTGGAGACCCAGTACTTC
CSVESSLETQYF
>.|TRBJ2-6|once|TRBV20-1|17
TGCAGTGCTAGTCCTGGACATCACTTCTCTGGGGCCAACGTCCTGACTTTC
CSASPGHHFSGANVLTF
>TRBD1|TRBJ2-5|.|TRBV2|14
TGTGCCAGCAGTGCGGGACAGTACCAAGAGACCCAGTACTTC
CASSAGQYQETQYF
>TRBD2|TRBJ2-5|.|TRBV30|16
TGTGCCTGGAGTCTGGGTTGGCGGGGGGGGCTATCGGCCCAGTACTTC
CAWSLGWRGGLSAQYF
>.|TRBJ2-7|.|TRBV28|14
TGTGCCAGCAGCCTCCTGGGGCAGACCTACGAGCAGTACTTC
CASSLLGQTYEQYF
>TRBD1|TRBJ1-3|once|TRBV30|15
TGTGCCTGGAGTCCCGGGACAGGGGCTGGAAACACCATATATTTT
CAWSPGTGAGNTIYF
>TRBD1|TRBJ1-2|few|TRBV28|13
TGTGCCAGCATCCGGACAGGGGGCATTGGCTACACCTTC
CASIRTGGIGYTF
>.|TRBJ1-1|.|TRBV7-2|13
TGTGCCAGCACCACCCCCCCGGGGGCAGGAGCTTTCTTT
CASTTPPGAGAFF
>.|TRBJ2-7|.|TRBV18|11
TGTGCCAGCTCATCCACGGGAGAGCAGTACTTC
CASSSTGEQYF
>.|TRBJ2-7|few|TRBV10-3|12
TGTGCCATCAGTACAGGTAGCGACGAGCAGTACTTC
CAISTGSDEQYF
>.|TRBJ2-7|.|TRBV19|15
TGTGCCAGTAGTACTCCCCTGGGAATGGCCTACGAGCAGTACTTC
CASSTPLGMAYEQYF
>.|TRBJ2-2|medium-sized|TRBV4-2|15
TGTGCCAGCAGCCAAGGTCCGGACGGTCCCGGGGAGCTGTTTTTT
CASSQGPDGPGELFF
>.|TRBJ2-3|.|TRBV7-6|15
TGTGCCAGCAGCCGAATGACAAGGGTTCGGGATACGCAGTATTTT
CASSRMTRVRDTQYF
>.|TRBJ2-7|.|TRBV7-9|12
TGTGCCAGCAGCTTTGGGGTCCACGAGCAGTACTTC
CASSFGVHEQYF
>.|TRBJ2-1|once|TRBV19|15
TGTGCCAGTAGCGCCGGGACTTTCTCCTACAATGAGCAGTTCTTC
CASSAGTFSYNEQFF
>.|TRBJ1-6|.|TRBV9|14
TGTGCCAGCAGCGCGGTCCCGAATAATTCACCCCTCCACTTT
CASSAVPNNSPLHF
>TRBD2|TRBJ2-3|.|TRBV19|16
TGTGCCAGTAGTAACTACGGGACTAGCGGGACAGATACGCAGTATTTT
CASSNYGTSGTDTQYF
>.|TRBJ2-5|.|TRBV12-3/TRBV12-4|13
TGTGCCAGCAGTTTCTCGGTCCAAGAGACCCAGTACTTC
CASSFSVQETQYF
>TRBD2|TRBJ2-7|once|TRBV2|15
TGTGCCACCCTGAACGCGGGACTAGATGGCTACGAGCAGTACTTC
CATLNAGLDGYEQYF
>.|TRBJ1-2|.|TRBV24-1|11
TGTGCCACCAGTGCCCGTCCTGGCTACACCTTC
CATSARPGYTF
>.|TRBJ2-7|.|TRBV6-2/TRBV6-3|14
TGTGCCAGCAGTTCCCAGGACACACGCTACGAGCAGTACTTC
CASSSQDTRYEQYF
>TRBD2|TRBJ2-5|.|TRBV7-2|14
TGTGCCAGCAGCTACACAGCGGGAGGAGAGACCCAGTACTTC
CASSYTAGGETQYF
>.|TRBJ2-7|.|TRBV18|12
TGTGCCAGCTCACGCAGCTCCTACGAGCAGTACTTC
CASSRSSYEQYF
>TRBD1|TRBJ2-7|once|TRBV7-8|15
TGTGCCAGCAGCTTAGGGGACAGGGGCCCCTACGAGCAGTACTTC
CASSLGDRGPYEQYF
>.|TRBJ2-1|.|TRBV28|14
TGTGCCAGCAGTTGGGACGGAGTTTACAATGAGCAGTTCTTC
CASSWDGVYNEQFF